Shown below are 6 T cell receptor beta chains from a single sample sequenced in a study of shared clonotypes between healthy human individuals. Here immunoSEQ multiplex PCR was the method, and the copy in TCRdb shows in-frame clones only, minus some. This sample yields around 980,000 clones, of which approximately 78% are seen a single time; more than 0.55% belongs to the top ten. Sequencing used memory CD4+ T cells from PBMCs. Subset noted: CD45RA-negative fraction. These receptors were obtained from a man younger than 35 in good health. Some clones in this sample may be carry-over from other donors' samples.

The sample holds a few counts of this clone. The chain employs TRBV4-3 and TRBJ1-2; D is perhaps TRBD1 (6 bases). CDR1 is LGHNA and CDR2 is YSLEER in the germline V gene. V lost 4 bases to trimming and J lost 7 bases, with 16 bases between them. The CDR3 sequence is 14 residues long. The CDR3 loop is CASSPGTLTSGYTF. CDR3 in DNA: TGCGCCAGCAGCCCGGGGACACTGACATCTGGCTACACCTTC.

The CDR3 is CASSPDRLNQPQHF. The CDR3 nucleotides read TGTGCCAGCAGCCCGGACAGGCTCAATCAGCCCCAGCATTTT. V is TRBV6-6 and J is TRBJ1-5, with 7 bases fitting TRBD1. J gave up 3 bases and V 6 bases, and 5 bases lay outside the gene matches. CDR1 and CDR2 from the germline V gene are MNHNY and SVGAGI (reference sequence). There are 14 residues in the CDR3.

With regard to this clone: The same CDR3 also results from other DNA sequences found in this sample. This chain links TRBV2 with TRBJ1-4; maybe TRBD1 (6 bases). The V gene lost 3 bases and the J gene lost 0 bases, with 8 bases spanning the gap. This CDR3 has 15 amino acids. Germline lookup yields CDR1 SNHLY and CDR2 FYNNEI. The CDR3 sequence is CASSDRGPTNEKLFF. In DNA, the CDR3 is TGTGCCAGCAGTGACAGGGGCCCAACTAATGAAAAACTGTTTTTT. The full variable domain, its missing parts supplied by reference TRBV2 and TRBJ1-4, is EPEVTQTPSHQVTQMGQEVILRCVPISNHLYFYWYRQILGQKVEFLVSFYNNEISEKSEIFDDQFSVERPDGSNFTLKIRSTKLEDSAMYFCASSDRGPTNEKLFFGSGTQLSVL.

The chain recombines TRBV7-9 with TRBJ1-1; possibly TRBD1 for D (5 bases). Germline loops: CDR1 SEHNR, CDR2 FQNEAQ (reference sequence). This CDR3 contains 14 residues. Deletions cut 3 bases from V and 2 bases from J, with 10 bases between. For the CDR3, the DNA is TGTGCCAGCAGCTTGGCAGGGACTAACACTGAAGCTTTCTTT. Residues: CASSLAGTNTEAFF.

The chain recombines TRBV11-3 with TRBJ2-1; no clear D gene. The V and J ends lost 3 bases and 8 bases respectively, with 17 bases between them. Germline CDR1 and CDR2: SGHNT and YENEEA. This CDR3 contains 15 residues. CDR3 coding DNA: TGTGCCAGCAGCTTTAGTCGCGGTCTGAAGGATGAGCAGTTCTTC. This codes for CASSFSRGLKDEQFF. The whole variable domain, filled in from reference TRBV11-3 and TRBJ2-1, reads EAGVVQSPRYKIIEKKQPVAFWCNPISGHNTLYWYLQNLGQGPELLIRYENEEAVDDSQLPKDRFSAERLKGVDSTLKIQPAELGDSAVYLCASSFSRGLKDEQFFGPGTRLTVL.

This chain joins TRBV19 and TRBJ1-2, with 9 nucleotides matching TRBD1. The germline gives CDR1 LNHDA, CDR2 SQIVND (reference sequence). V shed 5 bases and J 4 bases; nucleotides not matched to a gene: 14. This CDR3 is built from 17 residues. CDR3 sequence: CASSPLPGTGYLYGYTF. As DNA, the CDR3 is TGTGCCAGTAGTCCGCTCCCCGGGACAGGGTATCTCTATGGCTACACCTTC.